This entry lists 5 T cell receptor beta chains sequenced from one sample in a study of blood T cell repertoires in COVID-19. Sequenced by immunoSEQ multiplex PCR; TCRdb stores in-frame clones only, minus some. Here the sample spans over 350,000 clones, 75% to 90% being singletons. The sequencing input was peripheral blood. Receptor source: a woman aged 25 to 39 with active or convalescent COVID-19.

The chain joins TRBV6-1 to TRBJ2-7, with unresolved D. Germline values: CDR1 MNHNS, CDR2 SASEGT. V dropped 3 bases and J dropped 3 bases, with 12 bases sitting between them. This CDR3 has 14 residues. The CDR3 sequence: CASSDRHLYYEQYF. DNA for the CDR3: TGTGCCAGCAGTGATAGACACCTCTACTACGAGCAGTACTTC.

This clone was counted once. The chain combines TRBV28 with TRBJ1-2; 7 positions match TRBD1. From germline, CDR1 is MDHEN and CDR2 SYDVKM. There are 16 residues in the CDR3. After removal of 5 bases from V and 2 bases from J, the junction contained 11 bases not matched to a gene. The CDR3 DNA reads TGTGCCAGCAGTACCGGGACAGAGGTTTCGAACTATGGCTACACCTTC. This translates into CASSTGTEVSNYGYTF.

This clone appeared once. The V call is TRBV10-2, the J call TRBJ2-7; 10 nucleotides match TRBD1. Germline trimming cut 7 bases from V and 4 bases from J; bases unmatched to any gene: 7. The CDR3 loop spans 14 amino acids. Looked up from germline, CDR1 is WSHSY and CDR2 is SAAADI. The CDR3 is CASTTGTGAYEQYF. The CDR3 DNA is TGCGCCAGCACGACCGGGACAGGGGCATACGAGCAGTACTTC.

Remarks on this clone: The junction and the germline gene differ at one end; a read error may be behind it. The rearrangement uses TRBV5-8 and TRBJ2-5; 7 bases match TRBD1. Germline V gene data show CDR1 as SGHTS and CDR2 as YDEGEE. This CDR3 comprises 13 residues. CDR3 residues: CASSLTGVEAQYF. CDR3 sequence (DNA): TGTGCCAGCAGCTTGACAGGGGTAGAGGCCCAGTACTTC.

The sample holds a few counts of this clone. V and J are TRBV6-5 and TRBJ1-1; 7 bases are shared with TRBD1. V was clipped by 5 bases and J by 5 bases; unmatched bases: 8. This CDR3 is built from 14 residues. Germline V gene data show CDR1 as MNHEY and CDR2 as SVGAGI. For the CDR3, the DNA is TGTGCCAGCAGTCGACAGGGCAGGAGGACTGAAGCTTTCTTT. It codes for CASSRQGRRTEAFF.